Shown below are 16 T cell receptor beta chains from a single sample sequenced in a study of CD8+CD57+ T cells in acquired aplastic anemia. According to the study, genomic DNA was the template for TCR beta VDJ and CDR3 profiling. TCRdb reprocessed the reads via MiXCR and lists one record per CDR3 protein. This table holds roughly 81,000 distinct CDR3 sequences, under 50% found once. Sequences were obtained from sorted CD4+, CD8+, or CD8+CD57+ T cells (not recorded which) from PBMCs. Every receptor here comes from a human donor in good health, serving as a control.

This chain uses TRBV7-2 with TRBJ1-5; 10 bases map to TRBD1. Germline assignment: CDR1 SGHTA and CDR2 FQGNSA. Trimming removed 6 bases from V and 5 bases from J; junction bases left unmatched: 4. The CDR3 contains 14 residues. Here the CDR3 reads CASRLTGGDQPQHF. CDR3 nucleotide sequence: TGTGCCAGCAGGTTGACAGGGGGCGATCAGCCCCAGCATTTT.

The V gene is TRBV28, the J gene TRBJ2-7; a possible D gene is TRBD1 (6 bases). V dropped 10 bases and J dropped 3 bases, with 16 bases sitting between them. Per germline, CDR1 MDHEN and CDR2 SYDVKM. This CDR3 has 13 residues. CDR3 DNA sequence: TGTGCCACCAACCTTCCGGACAGCTACGAGCAGTACTTC. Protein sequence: CATNLPDSYEQYF.

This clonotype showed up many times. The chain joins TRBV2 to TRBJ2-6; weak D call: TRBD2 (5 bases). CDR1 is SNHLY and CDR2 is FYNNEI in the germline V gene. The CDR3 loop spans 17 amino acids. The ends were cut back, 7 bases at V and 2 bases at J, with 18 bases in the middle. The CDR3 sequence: CASIGMRRGTGANVLTF. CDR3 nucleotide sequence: TGTGCCAGCATAGGTATGCGTCGGGGAACTGGGGCCAACGTCCTGACTTTC.

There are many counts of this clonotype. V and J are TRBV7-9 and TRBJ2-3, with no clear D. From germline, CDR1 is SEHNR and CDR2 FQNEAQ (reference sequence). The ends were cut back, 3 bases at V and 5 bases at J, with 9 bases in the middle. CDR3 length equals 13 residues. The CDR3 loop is CASSLFLKDTQYF. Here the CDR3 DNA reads TGTGCCAGCAGCTTGTTTCTTAAAGATACGCAGTATTTT. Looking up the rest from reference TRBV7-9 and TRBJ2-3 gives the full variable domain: DTGVSQNPRHKITKRGQNVTFRCDPISEHNRLYWYRQTLGQGPEFLTYFQNEAQLEKSRLLSDRFSAERPKGSFSTLEIQRTEQGDSAMYLCASSLFLKDTQYFGPGTRLTVL.

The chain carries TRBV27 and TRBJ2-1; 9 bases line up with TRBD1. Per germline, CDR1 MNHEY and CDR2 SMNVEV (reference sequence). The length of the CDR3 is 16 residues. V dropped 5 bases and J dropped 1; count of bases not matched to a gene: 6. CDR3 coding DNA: TGTGCCAGCAGTCGGGACAGGGCGATGTCCTACAATGAGCAGTTCTTC. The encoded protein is CASSRDRAMSYNEQFF.

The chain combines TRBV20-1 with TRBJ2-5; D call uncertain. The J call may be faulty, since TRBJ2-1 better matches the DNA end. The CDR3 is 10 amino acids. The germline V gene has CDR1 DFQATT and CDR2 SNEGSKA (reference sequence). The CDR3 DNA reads TGCAGTGCTAGAAATAATGAGCAGTTCTTC. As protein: CSARNNEQFF.

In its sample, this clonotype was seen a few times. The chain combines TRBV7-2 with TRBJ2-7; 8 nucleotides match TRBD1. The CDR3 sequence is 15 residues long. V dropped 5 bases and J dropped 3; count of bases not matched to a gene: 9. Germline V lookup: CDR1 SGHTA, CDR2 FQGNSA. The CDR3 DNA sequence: TGTGCCAGCAGCCGACCTTGGACAGGGAACTACGAGCAGTACTTC. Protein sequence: CASSRPWTGNYEQYF.

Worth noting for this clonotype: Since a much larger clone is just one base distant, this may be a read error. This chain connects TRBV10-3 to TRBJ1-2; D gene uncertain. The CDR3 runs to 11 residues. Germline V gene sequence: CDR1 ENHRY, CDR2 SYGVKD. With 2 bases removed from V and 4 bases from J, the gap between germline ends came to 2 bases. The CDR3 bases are TGTGCCATCAGTGAGCTCTATGGCTACACCTTC. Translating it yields CAISELYGYTF.

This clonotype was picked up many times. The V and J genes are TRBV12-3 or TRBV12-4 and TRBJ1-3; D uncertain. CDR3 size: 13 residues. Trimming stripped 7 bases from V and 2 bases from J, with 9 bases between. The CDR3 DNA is TGTGCCAGCACCAAGCACCCTGGAAACACCATATATTTT. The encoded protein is CASTKHPGNTIYF.

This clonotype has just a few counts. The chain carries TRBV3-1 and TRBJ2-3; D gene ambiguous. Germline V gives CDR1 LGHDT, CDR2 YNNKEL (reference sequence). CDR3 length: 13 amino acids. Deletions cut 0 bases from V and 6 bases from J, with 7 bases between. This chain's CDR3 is CASSQDKTDTQYF. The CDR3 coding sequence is TGTGCCAGCAGCCAAGATAAGACGGATACGCAGTATTTT.

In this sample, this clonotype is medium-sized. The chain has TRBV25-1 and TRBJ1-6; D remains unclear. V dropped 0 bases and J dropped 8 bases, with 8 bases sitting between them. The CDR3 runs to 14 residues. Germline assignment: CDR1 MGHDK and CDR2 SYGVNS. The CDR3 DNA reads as TGTGCCAGCAGTGAATATCGGTCAGATTCACCCCTCCACTTT. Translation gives CASSEYRSDSPLHF.

For the CDR3, the DNA is TGTGCCAGCAGTGAATATGCAACTAATGAAAAACTGTTTTTT. Translated, it gives CASSEYATNEKLFF. V is TRBV2 and J is TRBJ1-4, with D hard to call. The V and J ends lost 2 bases and 0 bases respectively, with 4 bases between them. The CDR3 extends over 14 amino acids. The germline gives CDR1 SNHLY, CDR2 FYNNEI.

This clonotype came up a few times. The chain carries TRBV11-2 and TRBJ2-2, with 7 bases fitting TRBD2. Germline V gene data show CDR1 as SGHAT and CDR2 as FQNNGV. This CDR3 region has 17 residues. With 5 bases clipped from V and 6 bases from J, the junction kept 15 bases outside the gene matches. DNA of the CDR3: TGTGCCAGCAGCCCCCGCGGGGGTAGCGGTGGATCCGGGGAGCTGTTTTTT. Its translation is CASSPRGGSGGSGELFF.

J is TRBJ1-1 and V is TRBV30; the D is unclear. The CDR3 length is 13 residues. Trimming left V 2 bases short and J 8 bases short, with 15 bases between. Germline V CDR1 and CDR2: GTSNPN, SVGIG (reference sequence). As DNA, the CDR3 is TGTGCCTGGAGTCGTGGCTTCAAGAGCGAAGCTTTCTTT. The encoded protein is CAWSRGFKSEAFF. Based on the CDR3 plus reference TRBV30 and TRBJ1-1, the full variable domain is SQTIHQWPATLVQPVGSPLSLECTVEGTSNPNLYWYRQAAGRGLQLLFYSVGIGQISSEVPQNLSASRPQDRQFILSSKKLLLSDSGFYLCAWSRGFKSEAFFGQGTRLTVV.

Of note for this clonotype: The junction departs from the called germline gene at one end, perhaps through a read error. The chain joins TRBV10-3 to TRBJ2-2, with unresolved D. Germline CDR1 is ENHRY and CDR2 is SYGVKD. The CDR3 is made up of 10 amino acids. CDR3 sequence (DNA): TGTGCCAGCAGTAACGGGGAGCTGTTTTTT. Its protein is CASSNGELFF.

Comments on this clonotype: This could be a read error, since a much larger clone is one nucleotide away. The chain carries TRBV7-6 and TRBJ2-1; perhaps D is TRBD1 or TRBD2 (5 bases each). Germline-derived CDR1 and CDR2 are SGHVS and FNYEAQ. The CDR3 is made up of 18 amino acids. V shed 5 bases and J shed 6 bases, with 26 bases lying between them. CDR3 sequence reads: CASSPFSRQRPDTNEQFF. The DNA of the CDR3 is TGTGCCAGCAGCCCATTCTCCCGACAGCGGCCAGACACCAATGAGCAGTTCTTC.